Below are 15 T cell receptor beta chains sequenced from a single sample in a study of T cell changes during pregnancy in multiple sclerosis. Some clones are missing from TCRdb's copy, which holds only in-frame ones; the method was immunoSEQ multiplex PCR. The data show tens of thousands of clones, over 75% seen once. The material sequenced was CD8+ T cells from peripheral blood mononuclear cells, taken in the third trimester of pregnancy. The origin of the receptors is a female donor with multiple sclerosis, enrolled in a pregnancy study.

The chain has TRBV27 and TRBJ1-5; maybe TRBD1 (5 bases). The CDR3 sequence is 14 residues long. V gave up 2 bases and J gave up 6 bases, with 11 bases separating them. Germline V gene lookup returns CDR1 MNHEY and CDR2 SMNVEV (reference sequence). CDR3 sequence reads: CASSLGGSRQPQHF. CDR3 in DNA: TGTGCCAGCAGTTTAGGGGGGTCGCGTCAGCCCCAGCATTTT.

The V call is TRBV11-3, the J call TRBJ2-7, with D perhaps TRBD1 (5 bases). V was trimmed by 1 base and J by 5 bases, leaving 12 bases between them. The CDR3 consists of 14 residues. Germline CDR1 reads SGHNT; CDR2 reads YENEEA. The CDR3 sequence is CASSLGAGLDEQYF. The CDR3 DNA sequence: TGTGCCAGCAGCTTAGGGGCAGGGTTGGACGAGCAGTACTTC.

The rearrangement links TRBV9 to TRBJ2-1; the match to TRBD1 covers 11 bases. Germline values: CDR1 SGDLS, CDR2 YYNGEE. The ends lost 5 bases at V and 4 bases at J; junction bases unmatched: 5. There are 15 residues in the CDR3. The CDR3 is CASRPGTGGYNEQFF. CDR3 bases: TGTGCCAGCAGGCCCGGGACAGGGGGTTACAATGAGCAGTTCTTC.

This clone was detected a few times. The chain has TRBV29-1 and TRBJ1-1; tentative D call: TRBD1 (5 bases). V lost 7 bases, J lost 2 bases, and 11 bases lay in between. The length of the CDR3 is 12 residues. Germline lookup yields CDR1 SQVTM and CDR2 ANQGSEA. CDR3 loop: CSGVTENTEAFF. The CDR3, as DNA: TGCAGCGGCGTGACAGAAAACACTGAAGCTTTCTTT.

V usage is TRBV4-1 and J usage is TRBJ1-5; TRBD1 agrees at 11 bases. The CDR3 has 16 amino acids. Trimming at V came to 0 bases and at J to 6 bases, leaving 4 bases not matched to a gene. Germline CDR1 reads MGHRA; CDR2 reads YSYEKL. DNA for the CDR3: TGCGCCAGCAGCCAAGAGGACAGGGGGCTCCGTCAGCCCCAGCATTTT. Protein: CASSQEDRGLRQPQHF.

CDR3 nucleotides: TGTGCCACCAACAGGGGGTTAACCTACGAGCAGTACTTC. Its translation: CATNRGLTYEQYF. This sequence joins TRBV2 and TRBJ2-7; 8 bases line up with TRBD1. With 10 bases clipped from V and 2 bases from J, the junction kept 7 bases outside the gene matches. The CDR3 consists of 13 residues. Germline V gives CDR1 SNHLY, CDR2 FYNNEI.

This clone was counted only a few times. The chain is built from TRBV4-1 and TRBJ2-7; TRBD1 matches at 7 bases. The CDR3 loop spans 14 amino acids. From germline, CDR1 is MGHRA and CDR2 YSYEKL. With 2 bases clipped from V and 2 bases from J, the junction kept 3 bases outside the gene matches. CDR3: CASSQPGQTYEQYF. CDR3 DNA sequence: TGCGCCAGCAGCCAACCGGGACAGACCTACGAGCAGTACTTC.

The genes are TRBV30 and TRBJ1-1, with 7 bases aligning to TRBD1. This CDR3 comprises 14 residues. Germline values: CDR1 GTSNPN, CDR2 SVGIG (reference sequence). V was clipped by 3 bases and J by 1 base; unmatched bases: 5. The CDR3 DNA follows: TGTGCCTGGAGGCCAGGGGGTGCGAACACTGAAGCTTTCTTT. Encoded protein: CAWRPGGANTEAFF. Drawing the rest from reference TRBV30 and TRBJ1-1, the complete variable domain is SQTIHQWPATLVQPVGSPLSLECTVEGTSNPNLYWYRQAAGRGLQLLFYSVGIGQISSEVPQNLSASRPQDRQFILSSKKLLLSDSGFYLCAWRPGGANTEAFFGQGTRLTVV.

The gene calls are TRBV4-3 and TRBJ2-5; 9 nucleotides match TRBD1. V lost 1 base, J lost 1 base, and 4 bases stayed unmatched. The CDR3 is 16 residues long. Germline CDR1 LGHNA, CDR2 YSLEER. CDR3 sequence: CASSQVVGQGQETQYF. CDR3 coding DNA: TGCGCCAGCAGCCAAGTGGTGGGACAGGGCCAAGAGACCCAGTACTTC.

This clone was observed a single time. This chain connects TRBV11-2 to TRBJ1-3; maybe TRBD1 (5 bases). Germline lookup yields CDR1 SGHAT and CDR2 FQNNGV. Trimming took off 5 bases at V and 0 bases at J, with 14 bases between the two ends. The CDR3 runs 16 residues. The CDR3 DNA follows: TGTGCCAGCAGCCCCAACCCAGGGTACTCTGGAAACACCATATATTTT. This codes for CASSPNPGYSGNTIYF.

This chain joins TRBV27 and TRBJ2-7, with 10 nucleotides matching TRBD1. This CDR3 has 15 residues. Looked up from germline, CDR1 is MNHEY and CDR2 is SMNVEV (reference sequence). V shed 5 bases, J shed 2 bases, and the junction held 6 bases outside the gene matches. The CDR3 reads CASSPGTGATYEQYF. In DNA, the CDR3 is TGTGCCAGCAGTCCGGGGACAGGGGCCACCTACGAGCAGTACTTC.

The V gene is TRBV5-1, the J gene TRBJ2-7; 8 nucleotides line up with TRBD1. The CDR3 loop spans 16 amino acids. In germline, CDR1 is SGHRS, CDR2 YFSETQ. The V gene end was trimmed by 5 bases and the J gene end by 5 bases; junction bases not matched to a gene: 15. CDR3 nucleotide sequence: TGCGCCAGCAGGAGCGCAGGGGGCCCGGGAAACCACGAGCAGTACTTC. It translates to CASRSAGGPGNHEQYF.

This sequence joins TRBV27 and TRBJ1-5, with 7 bases matching TRBD1. There are 14 residues in the CDR3. The V and J ends lost 5 bases and 5 bases, in that order; junction bases with no gene match: 6. The germline V gene encodes CDR1 MNHEY and CDR2 SMNVEV (reference sequence). DNA for the CDR3: TGTGCCAGCAGTACCGGGACAGTTCATCAGCCCCAGCATTTT. It is translated as CASSTGTVHQPQHF.

The chain employs TRBV4-3 and TRBJ1-1; 8 nucleotides agree with TRBD1. CDR1 and CDR2 from the germline V gene are LGHNA and YSLEER. Trimming took 1 base from V and 3 from J; bases not matched to a gene: 4. The CDR3 is 15 amino acids. The CDR3 sequence is CASSQGQGRYTEAFF. For the CDR3, the DNA is TGCGCCAGCAGCCAAGGACAGGGGAGGTACACTGAAGCTTTCTTT.

The J gene is TRBJ2-7, the V gene TRBV11-2; 9 bases fit TRBD2. The germline V gene has CDR1 SGHAT and CDR2 FQNNGV. V shed 1 base and J 5 bases; nucleotides not matched to a gene: 9. The length of the CDR3 is 16 residues. CDR3 in amino acids: CASSLASGASRHEQYF. For the CDR3, the DNA is TGTGCCAGCAGCTTAGCTAGCGGGGCATCCCGACACGAGCAGTACTTC.